This T cell receptor beta chain was identified during a study of T cell changes during pregnancy in multiple sclerosis. Germline V gives CDR1 SQVTM, CDR2 ANQGSEA. The CDR3 length is 13 residues. V was clipped by 3 bases and J by 6 bases, with 12 bases between them. The data were produced by immunoSEQ multiplex PCR, yet TCRdb's version contains in-frame clones alone and is incomplete. The sample carries about 18,000 clones, 84% recorded once. This clonotype originated in a female donor in good health, enrolled as a control in a pregnancy study. This rearrangement joins TRBV29-1 to TRBJ2-1; perhaps TRBD2 as D (6 bases). The specimen comprised CD8+ T cells from peripheral blood mononuclear cells, sampled in the third trimester of pregnancy. The CDR3 reads CSVDTSTINEQFF. Here the CDR3 DNA reads TGCAGCGTTGATACTAGCACGATCAATGAGCAGTTCTTC.